This T cell receptor beta chain was retrieved from a study of shared clonotypes between healthy human individuals. Across the study: Per donor, three plates held CD4 naive cells, three held CD4 memory, two held CD8 naive and one held CD8 memory.

CDR3 size: 16 residues. Germline V gene sequence: CDR1 KGHSH, CDR2 LQKENI. Between the trimmed V and J ends, which lost 6 bases and 4 bases, there was a span of 18 bases. Assay execution took place at the deep level. Per the authors' pipeline: From ImmunoSEQ came sequences covering only the junction and carrying no quality scores, so filtering differed. Repertoires were generated with immunoSEQ multiplex PCR, while TCRdb's copy carries only in-frame clones and drops some. The DNA gave D and trimming, while V, J and clone size come from that table. This sample carries 2 million to 2.5 million clones, over 90% of them seen once, and the ten largest clones take 0.35% to 0.45%.

This chain joins TRBV18 and TRBJ1-4, with unresolved D. The sample consisted of naive CD4+ T cells from PBMCs. The subset is: CD45RA+ positively selected. This receptor was taken from a young man in good health. Some clones in this sample may be carry-over from other donors' samples. For the CDR3, the DNA is TGTGCCAGCTCTCTCGGGTCGCTTAACCTTAATGAAAAACTGTTTTTT. Protein sequence: CASSLGSLNLNEKLFF.